This T cell receptor (beta chain) appears in the sequencing data of a study of PD-1 blockade in classical Hodgkin lymphoma. The study's findings and limits: It was reported that newly diagnosed patients had less baseline TCR diversity than healthy donors. Causes of the repertoire differences remain undefined, possibly disease activity or prior therapy. Any patient who commenced nivolumab under 1 year after ASCT was excluded. Those achieving complete response showed baseline diversity like newly diagnosed patients.

No patient escaped relapse after autologous stem cell transplantation, and brentuximab vedotin exposure varied. Points on this clone: Its target is not known.

Germline CDR1 is PRHDT and CDR2 is FYEKMQ (reference sequence). Losses at the gene ends were 3 bases for V and 1 base for J; bases not matched to a gene: 1. This CDR3 comprises 14 residues. The data were produced by immunoSEQ multiplex PCR, yet TCRdb's version contains in-frame clones alone and is incomplete. The sample lists more than 85,000 clones, 80% to 95% occurring once. The source is a human donor with classical Hodgkin lymphoma. Sequenced here: peripheral blood mononuclear cells (PBMCs), sampled before the second cycle of nivolumab. This sequence joins TRBV13 and TRBJ1-1; 8 bases map to TRBD1. The CDR3 DNA is TGTGCCAGCAGCTTTCAGGGGGCGAACACTGAAGCTTTCTTT. It specifies CASSFQGANTEAFF.